This TCR beta chain was sequenced during a study of blood T cells in healthy people across ages. Overall study results and limits: The recorded TCR beta diversity per million T cells decreased in a roughly linear manner with age.

PCR was performed a second time for about 7 to 12 cycles using a sample-barcoded 5' primer and a J-beta primer mix. Each CDR3 protein gets one entry after TCRdb re-called the 5' RACE reads with MiXCR. The sample lists roughly 800,000 distinct CDR3 sequences, roughly 25% occurring once. The sample holds a few counts of this clonotype. The antigen remains undetermined. The donors, healthy Caucasians from Russia, were aged roughly 6 to 90. The CDR3 consists of 15 residues. Germline CDR1 is MNHEY and CDR2 is SMNVEV (reference sequence). This same sample was also part of a study on T cells of mothers and their children. Per that paper: Versus unrelated pairs, overlap was slightly higher in related mother-child pairs, without reaching significance.

This clonotype was sampled from a boy aged 5-17 years in good health. Sequences were obtained from blood. The chain joins TRBV27 to TRBJ2-5, with 9 bases lining up with TRBD2. The DNA end is more similar to TRBJ2-1, so the J call may be wrong. The CDR3 loop is CASSSDTSGYNEQFF. The DNA of the CDR3 is TGTGCCAGCAGTTCCGATACTAGCGGGTACAATGAGCAGTTCTTC.